This record covers a single TCR beta chain. The antigen is unknown. Treatment was busulfan-fludarabine conditioning, a marrow graft, and cyclophosphamide on days +3 and +4. Using immunoSEQ multiplex PCR, the repertoire was profiled, and TCRdb retains in-frame clones only, with some absent. The table shows roughly 11,000 clones, with around nine tenths occurring only once. This sample stems from a study of T cells after posttransplantation cyclophosphamide. This CDR3 is 16 amino acids long. Germline CDR1 and CDR2: MGHRA and YSYEKL. After removal of 3 bases from V and 5 bases from J, the junction contained 6 bases not matched to a gene. Study results and caveats: Recipient CMV seropositivity and CMV reactivation strongly tracked TRB clonality. Tissue-infiltrating T cells from skin or gut overlapped little with blood T cells. Later blood repertoires were often dominated by clones from the donor CD8+ memory compartment.

This TCR came from a female patient between 25 and 45 years old who received an allogeneic stem cell transplant from an unrelated donor, was CMV-positive, and had no GVHD. Some of the T cells might come from the graft donor. This specimen consisted of PBMCs, obtained after allogeneic stem cell transplant with posttransplant cyclophosphamide. The chain has TRBV4-1 and TRBJ1-6, with 8 positions matching TRBD1. Written as DNA, the CDR3 is TGCGCCAGCAGCCACTATCAGGACAGGGATAATTCACCCCTCCACTTT. It specifies CASSHYQDRDNSPLHF.